Listed below are T cell receptor beta chains from one sample, sequenced in a study of cytomegalovirus exposure and HLA in healthy donors. Produced via immunoSEQ multiplex PCR; TCRdb's table is partial and in-frame only. The profile covers approximately 130,000 clones, with just under 80% appearing a single time and roughly 1.8% taken by the ten largest. The source material was PBMCs. These TCRs come from a woman aged 40 to 50 in good health and CMV-seronegative. Both conserved end residues are part of each CDR3. D genes are given only for firm matches. Clone size is given for some rows only: seen once, a few or many times, or a class if the clone is expanded.

v_call	j_call	d_call	clone_size	cdr3_nt	cdr3_aa
TRBV18	TRBJ1-1	-	-	TGTGCCAGCTCACCTACAGTGAACACTGAAGCTTTCTTT	CASSPTVNTEAFF
TRBV9	TRBJ1-4	-	-	TGTGCCAGCAGCGTCCAAGGGGCTAATGAAAAACTGTTTTTT	CASSVQGANEKLFF
TRBV6-6	TRBJ2-3	-	-	TGTGCCAGCAGCCGCGCAGATACGCAGTATTTT	CASSRADTQYF
TRBV9	TRBJ2-3	-	few	TGTGCCAGCAGCGTGGAGGACTTTGCCTTGGATACGCAGTATTTT	CASSVEDFALDTQYF
TRBV21-1	TRBJ1-6	-	-	TGTGCCAGCTACAGGGGTAATTCACCCCTCCACTTT	CASYRGNSPLHF
TRBV28	TRBJ2-7	-	-	TGTGCCAGCAGTTTTTTGTTCACGTTGGAGGGAGCCTACGAGCAGTACTTC	CASSFLFTLEGAYEQYF
TRBV19	TRBJ2-7	TRBD2	-	TGTGCCAGTAGTAGCGGTAGCGGGAGTTCCTACGAGCAGTACTTC	CASSSGSGSSYEQYF
TRBV29-1	TRBJ2-1	-	-	TGCAGCGTTGAACGACGACGCGGAGATCAAGAGCAGTTCTTC	CSVERRRGDQEQFF
TRBV5-4	TRBJ2-5	TRBD2	-	TGTGCCAGCAGCTTGCGGGGGGTGGGAGGGGCGATGAACGGAGAGACCCAGTACTTC	CASSLRGVGGAMNGETQYF
TRBV18	TRBJ1-1	TRBD1	-	TGTGCCAGCTCACCAACAACAGGGGGAGCCGTGAACACTGAAGCTTTCTTT	CASSPTTGGAVNTEAFF
TRBV28	TRBJ1-2	-	-	TGTGCCAGCCGGGGGGACTATGGCTACACCTTC	CASRGDYGYTF
TRBV30	TRBJ1-1	TRBD1	-	TGTGCCTGGGACAGGGGGAACACTGAAGCTTTCTTT	CAWDRGNTEAFF
TRBV28	TRBJ2-3	TRBD2	-	TGTGCCAGCAGTTTCGTAGCGGGAGGGCAAGATACGCAGTATTTT	CASSFVAGGQDTQYF
TRBV14	TRBJ2-7	TRBD1	-	TGTGCCAGCAGCTGGGACAGGACCCCCGCCCACGAGCAGTACTTC	CASSWDRTPAHEQYF
TRBV6-1	TRBJ1-5	TRBD1	-	TGTGCCAGCGATACAGGGGCTGATCAGCCCCAGCATTTT	CASDTGADQPQHF
TRBV19	TRBJ2-7	TRBD2	-	TGTGCCAGTAGTATATCTAGCGGGACAATCTACGAGCAGTACTTC	CASSISSGTIYEQYF
TRBV27	TRBJ1-1	-	-	TGTGCCAGCAGTTTAGACAGGCGAAACACTGAAGCTTTCTTT	CASSLDRRNTEAFF
TRBV15	TRBJ1-5	-	-	TGTGCCACCAGCACCGGGTGGGGCAATCAGCCCCAGCATTTT	CATSTGWGNQPQHF
TRBV28	TRBJ1-1	-	-	TGTGCCAGCAGTTTCAGTCAGGGTTTAGGGTACAACACTGAAGCTTTCTTT	CASSFSQGLGYNTEAFF
TRBV6-5	TRBJ1-3	-	once	TGTGCCAGCAGCCCCGGACTTATCTCTGGAAACACCATATATTTT	CASSPGLISGNTIYF
TRBV28	TRBJ2-5	-	once	TGTGCCAGCAGTGGAGCCGGGACAAACCAAGAGACCCAGTACTTC	CASSGAGTNQETQYF
TRBV27	TRBJ2-5	-	-	TGTGCCAGCAGGAACTGGGTGGGGGGAGACCAAGAGACCCAGTACTTC	CASRNWVGGDQETQYF
TRBV27	TRBJ1-6	TRBD1	-	TGTGCCAGCAGTTTATTTGTACAGGGGAATTCACCCCTCCACTTT	CASSLFVQGNSPLHF
TRBV11-2	TRBJ2-7	-	few	TGTGCCAGCAGCTTAGTCTCCGAGCAGTACTTC	CASSLVSEQYF
TRBV5-1	TRBJ1-4	TRBD1	once	TGCGCCAGCAGCTTGGCCGGGACAGCTAATGAAAAACTGTTTTTT	CASSLAGTANEKLFF
TRBV9	TRBJ2-5	-	-	TGTGCCAGCAGCGTAGGAGGGGGGGAAGACGAGACCCAGTACTTC	CASSVGGGEDETQYF
TRBV15	TRBJ2-2	TRBD2	-	TGTGCCACCAGCGCCGGAGGGAGGGTGGTAGCGACCGGGGAGCTGTTTTTT	CATSAGGRVVATGELFF
TRBV7-2	TRBJ2-5	TRBD2	-	TGTGCCAGCAGCTTAGGCGGTAGCGGGGGGCATAACCCAAGAGGGACCCAGTACTTC	CASSLGGSGGHNPRGTQYF
TRBV11-2	TRBJ1-1	-	-	TGTGCCAGCAGCCCCGTCACTGAAGCTTTCTTT	CASSPVTEAFF
TRBV2	TRBJ2-7	-	few	TGTGCCAGCGGGACTTCCTACGAGCAGTACTTC	CASGTSYEQYF
TRBV5-1	TRBJ1-1	TRBD1	-	TGCGCCAGCAGCCCGCAGGGGGTTAACACTGAAGCTTTCTTT	CASSPQGVNTEAFF
TRBV7-2	TRBJ2-3	-	-	TGTGCCAGCAGCGCCCGAGCGAGCACAGATACGCAGTATTTT	CASSARASTDTQYF
TRBV12-5	TRBJ1-1	-	-	TGTGCTAGTGGTTTCGGAGGGAACACTGAAGCTTTCTTT	CASGFGGNTEAFF
TRBV6-5	TRBJ1-5	TRBD1	-	TGTGCCAGCTCAGGGGGAAATTTTCAGCCCCAGCATTTT	CASSGGNFQPQHF
TRBV6-1	TRBJ1-3	TRBD1	few	TGTGCCAGCAGTCCTCAGACAGGGGAAAGGAACACCATATATTTT	CASSPQTGERNTIYF
TRBV7-8	TRBJ2-5	TRBD2	-	TGTGCCAGCAGCGCGTCCCTGGGCGGGGGGGGCCTGGAGACCCAGTACTTC	CASSASLGGGGLETQYF
TRBV5-1	TRBJ1-4	TRBD1	-	TGCGCCAGCAGCCCCGGACAGGGGGAGAATGAAAAACTGTTTTTT	CASSPGQGENEKLFF
TRBV6-4	TRBJ2-5	-	few	TGTGCCAGCAGTGAATGGGGTACTAGCAGAGAGACCCAGTACTTC	CASSEWGTSRETQYF
TRBV5-1	TRBJ2-3	TRBD2	-	TGCGCCAGCAGCATTAGCGGGATGAACACAGATACGCAGTATTTT	CASSISGMNTDTQYF
TRBV19	TRBJ1-4	-	-	TGTGCCAGTACAGAGTCTCCATGGAGCCACGAAAAACTGTTTTTT	CASTESPWSHEKLFF
TRBV27	TRBJ1-1	-	few	TGTGCCAGCAGTCCACAGGGACCAACTGAAGCTTTCTTT	CASSPQGPTEAFF
TRBV19	TRBJ2-2	-	-	TGTGCCAGTAGTAGGGCGACAGCTAAGCTGTTTTTT	CASSRATAKLFF
TRBV13	TRBJ2-1	TRBD2	once	TGTGCCAGCAGCTTCCCGGGACTAGATTACAATGAGCAGTTCTTC	CASSFPGLDYNEQFF
TRBV11-2	TRBJ1-4	TRBD1	once	TGTGCCAGCAGCCCGGGACAGGGGGGTGAAAAACTGTTTTTT	CASSPGQGGEKLFF
TRBV28	TRBJ2-1	TRBD1	-	TGTGCCAGCTCCGGGACAGCGGTTCGCTATGAGCAGTTCTTC	CASSGTAVRYEQFF